Each of the 21 T cell receptor beta chains below was sequenced from the same sample in a study of blood T cell repertoires in COVID-19. TCRdb keeps only in-frame clones here, not all; method: immunoSEQ multiplex PCR. The sample holds about 170,000 clones, about nine tenths seen once. The sequencing sample was made of peripheral blood. The origin of the receptors is a man aged 70-80 years with acute or convalescent COVID-19.

The chain carries TRBV15 and TRBJ2-2, with TRBD1 matching 9 bases. J lost 5 bases, V lost 3 bases, and 1 base had no gene match. CDR1 is LNHNV and CDR2 is YYDKDF in the germline V gene (reference sequence). The CDR3 totals 14 residues. CDR3 sequence reads: CATSRDRGTGELFF. CDR3 nucleotides: TGTGCCACCAGCAGGGACAGGGGAACCGGGGAGCTGTTTTTT.

The rearrangement uses TRBV6-5 and TRBJ1-2, with TRBD1 matching over 7 bases. This CDR3 comprises 16 residues. V shed 4 bases, J shed 4 bases, and the junction held 12 bases outside the gene matches. Looked up from germline, CDR1 is MNHEY and CDR2 is SVGAGI. The CDR3 bases are TGTGCCAGCAGTTCGGGGACAGTTCTGGATGTCTATGGCTACACCTTC. This gives the protein CASSSGTVLDVYGYTF.

This clone was detected once. The chain employs TRBV2 and TRBJ2-7; the D is unclear. Germline loops: CDR1 SNHLY, CDR2 FYNNEI. The CDR3 runs to 12 residues. Trimming took off 5 bases at V and 2 bases at J, with 7 bases between the two ends. The CDR3 sequence is CASSRQAYEQYF. The CDR3 DNA sequence: TGTGCCAGCAGTAGACAAGCCTACGAGCAGTACTTC.

The chain joins TRBV6-5 to TRBJ2-1; possibly TRBD2 for D (6 bases). The CDR3 has 12 amino acids. V lost 8 bases, J lost 8 bases, and 13 bases lay in between. Germline CDR1 MNHEY, CDR2 SVGAGI. CDR3 sequence (DNA): TGTGCCAGCCGGGGGTACCGCGATGAGCAGTTCTTC. Translated: CASRGYRDEQFF.

The rearrangement links TRBV13 to TRBJ2-7; 9 nucleotides match TRBD2. The CDR3 has 12 amino acids. Germline V gene lookup returns CDR1 PRHDT and CDR2 FYEKMQ (reference sequence). The V gene end was trimmed by 10 bases and the J gene end by 3 bases; junction bases not matched to a gene: 4. As DNA, the CDR3 is TGTGCCACACAGCGGGGGGACTACGAGCAGTACTTC. It codes for CATQRGDYEQYF.

The V and J genes are TRBV5-4 and TRBJ2-7, with D tentatively TRBD2 (5 bases). This CDR3 region has 15 residues. Germline CDR1 reads SGHNT; CDR2 reads YYREEE (reference sequence). Trimming shortened V by 4 bases and J by 0 bases, and 14 bases separated the two germline ends. The CDR3 DNA reads as TGTGCCAGCAGCCCCCGGTCGGGGAGCTCCTACGAGCAGTACTTC. Residues: CASSPRSGSSYEQYF. Supplemented by reference TRBV5-4 and TRBJ2-7, the full variable domain reads ETGVTQSPTHLIKTRGQQVTLRCSSQSGHNTVSWYQQALGQGPQFIFQYYREEENGRGNFPPRFSGLQFPNYSSELNVNALELDDSALYLCASSPRSGSSYEQYFGPGTRLTVT.

The chain links TRBV4-1 to TRBJ1-5, with D maybe TRBD1 (5 bases). V lost 1 base and J lost 2, with 15 bases in between. CDR3 size: 17 residues. Germline CDR1 MGHRA, CDR2 YSYEKL. The CDR3 region has the DNA TGCGCCAGCAGCCAAGTTCTGGGGGGTGTTGGCAATCAGCCCCAGCATTTT. Translated, it gives CASSQVLGGVGNQPQHF.

J is TRBJ2-7 and V is TRBV5-1; 14 nucleotides line up with TRBD2. Per germline, CDR1 SGHRS and CDR2 YFSETQ. This CDR3 region has 16 residues. With 0 bases clipped from V and 6 bases from J, the junction kept 5 bases outside the gene matches. This CDR3 is CASSLVSGLAGVEQYF. Here the CDR3 DNA reads TGCGCCAGCAGCTTGGTATCGGGACTAGCGGGAGTCGAGCAGTACTTC.

This chain connects TRBV3-1 (or the pseudogene TRBV3-2) to TRBJ2-1; tentatively, D is TRBD2 (5 bases). This CDR3 has 14 amino acids. V dropped 4 bases and J dropped 5 bases, with 12 bases sitting between them. Looked up from germline, CDR1 is LGHDT and CDR2 is YNNKEL (reference sequence). The DNA of the CDR3 is TGTGCCAGCAGCCGATGGGGAGAGGACAATGAGCAGTTCTTC. It specifies CASSRWGEDNEQFF.

V gene TRBV5-4 combines with J gene TRBJ1-6; maybe TRBD1 (6 bases). The V end was cut by 0 bases, the J end by 10 bases, with 11 bases between. Germline loops: CDR1 SGHNT, CDR2 YYREEE (reference sequence). There are 14 residues in the CDR3. The CDR3 nucleotides are TGTGCCAGCAGCTTGGACAGGGCACAATCACCCCTCCACTTT. Encoded protein: CASSLDRAQSPLHF.

A single count supports this clone. The rearrangement joins TRBV29-1 to TRBJ2-7, with TRBD1 matching 9 bases. Germline CDR1 SQVTM, CDR2 ANQGSEA. The ends lost 4 bases at V and 4 bases at J; junction bases unmatched: 8. The CDR3 sequence is 14 residues long. The CDR3 coding sequence is TGCAGCGTTGGAAATACACAGGGGGCGTACGAGCAGTACTTC. It encodes CSVGNTQGAYEQYF.

The rearrangement links TRBV6-5 to TRBJ2-7; 11 nucleotides match TRBD2. V was pared by 0 bases and J by 6 bases, with 4 bases of the junction left unmatched. CDR1 and CDR2 (germline): MNHEY, SVGAGI. The CDR3 length is 15 residues. The CDR3 sequence: CASSYSSLAGGEQYF. The CDR3, as DNA: TGTGCCAGCAGTTACTCAAGTCTAGCGGGAGGCGAGCAGTACTTC.

V gene TRBV7-2 combines with J gene TRBJ2-7; 10 bases are a match to TRBD2. V shed 0 bases, J shed 2 bases, and the junction held 10 bases outside the gene matches. The germline CDR1 and CDR2 sequences are SGHTA and FQGNSA. This CDR3 is built from 18 residues. The CDR3: CASSLATLRSGGAYEQYF. The CDR3 nucleotides are TGTGCCAGCAGCTTAGCGACCCTACGCAGCGGGGGGGCCTACGAGCAGTACTTC.

This clone was picked up one time. This chain links TRBV7-2 with TRBJ1-6; D unclear. CDR1 is SGHTA and CDR2 is FQGNSA in the germline V gene. The germline V and J ends were trimmed by 2 bases and 0 bases, with 8 bases remaining between them. The CDR3 runs to 16 residues. In DNA, the CDR3 is TGTGCCAGCAGCTTAACCGTTAGCTCCTATAATTCACCCCTCCACTTT. Amino acids: CASSLTVSSYNSPLHF.

This chain links TRBV10-1 with TRBJ1-6, with D perhaps matching TRBD1 (6 bases). This CDR3 is 13 amino acids long. Germline V gives CDR1 WNHNN, CDR2 SYGVQD (reference sequence). V was clipped by 4 bases and J by 9 bases, with 10 bases between them. CDR3 DNA sequence: TGCGCCAGCAGTGTACAGGGTGGTTCACCCCTCCACTTT. Residues: CASSVQGGSPLHF.

This clone was observed a few times. The gene calls are TRBV6-5 and TRBJ1-1, with a weak D call TRBD1 (6 bases). Trimming took 4 bases from V and 5 from J, leaving 14 bases between them. This CDR3 has 14 amino acids. Germline lookup yields CDR1 MNHEY and CDR2 SVGAGI. CDR3 sequence reads: CASSSTGRRTEAFF. The CDR3 DNA is TGTGCCAGCAGTTCGACAGGTCGACGGACTGAAGCTTTCTTT.

This clone is labeled as medium-sized. The V call is TRBV4-1, the J call TRBJ1-2, with TRBD1 identical over 8 bases. Germline trimming cut 2 bases from V and 2 bases from J; bases unmatched to any gene: 7. The germline CDR1 and CDR2 sequences are MGHRA and YSYEKL. CDR3 length equals 16 residues. CDR3 in DNA: TGCGCCAGCAGCCAAACCCTACAGGGGGGAAACTATGGCTACACCTTC. This encodes CASSQTLQGGNYGYTF.

This rearrangement joins TRBV4-2 to TRBJ1-4; 7 bases map to TRBD1. Germline V gene lookup returns CDR1 LGHNA and CDR2 YNFKEQ. J was trimmed by 8 bases and V by 1 base; bases with no gene match: 4. There are 14 residues in the CDR3. The CDR3 coding sequence is TGTGCCAGCAGCCAAGGACAGGGAGGCGAAAAACTGTTTTTT. Its protein is CASSQGQGGEKLFF.

This clone was found a few times. The J gene is TRBJ2-3, the V gene TRBV6-5, with 10 bases identical to TRBD2. The V gene's germline CDR1 is MNHEY and CDR2 SVGAGI. J lost 7 bases, V lost 6 bases, and 7 bases had no gene match. The CDR3 loop spans 14 amino acids. DNA of the CDR3: TGTGCCAGCAGCCCCGGGACTAGCGTAAATACGCAGTATTTT. Translating it yields CASSPGTSVNTQYF.

This chain connects TRBV24-1 to TRBJ2-3; D may be TRBD2 (6 bases). The CDR3 runs 16 residues. Deletions cut 8 bases from V and 3 bases from J, with 20 bases between. CDR1 is KGHDR and CDR2 is SFDVKD in the germline V gene. DNA of the CDR3: TGTGCCACCAAAGACGCGGAGGCTAGCGAAACAGATACGCAGTATTTT. Residues: CATKDAEASETDTQYF.

V and J are TRBV19 and TRBJ2-3; 10 bases are a match to TRBD1. Germline CDR1 is LNHDA and CDR2 is SQIVND (reference sequence). The CDR3 has 14 residues. The junction had 4 bases not matched to a gene; V was cut back by 10 bases and J by 0 bases. CDR3 coding DNA: TGTGCCACACGGGACAGGGGAAGCACAGATACGCAGTATTTT. Its translation: CATRDRGSTDTQYF.